These 24 T cell receptor beta chains originate from one sample sequenced in a study of blood T cell repertoires in COVID-19. TCRdb's table, derived via immunoSEQ multiplex PCR, lists solely in-frame clones and lacks some. The repertoire consists of 200,000 to 250,000 clones, with about four fifths occurring once and the leading ten covering around 3.3%. Sequenced material: PBMCs or T cells enriched from blood (not recorded which). The receptors come from a woman aged 40 to 49 who had been exposed to COVID-19.

This chain links TRBV29-1 with TRBJ2-5; 9 bases fit TRBD2. This CDR3 is 15 amino acids long. The germline gives CDR1 SQVTM, CDR2 ANQGSEA. The junction had 6 bases not matched to a gene; V was cut back by 0 bases and J by 4 bases. For the CDR3, the DNA is TGCAGCGTTGAAGAAGGGCGGGGGGGATCAGAGACCCAGTACTTC. Amino acid sequence: CSVEEGRGGSETQYF.

The chain combines TRBV9 with TRBJ2-3, with a possible D match to TRBD2 (5 bases). The CDR3 has 15 residues. Trimming removed 3 bases at V and 4 bases at J, with 15 bases between. Germline V gene sequence: CDR1 SGDLS, CDR2 YYNGEE. The DNA for the CDR3 is TGTGCCAGCAGCGAGACCCGGACTTATTCAGATACGCAGTATTTT. Its translation is CASSETRTYSDTQYF. Full variable domain (remainder filled in from reference TRBV9 and TRBJ2-3): DSGVTQTPKHLITATGQRVTLRCSPRSGDLSVYWYQQSLDQGLQFLIQYYNGEERAKGNILERFSAQQFPDLHSELNLSSLELGDSALYFCASSETRTYSDTQYFGPGTRLTVL.

A word on this clone: The junction departs from germline at one end; a sequencing error may be responsible. The chain carries TRBV2 and TRBJ1-5; weak D call: TRBD1 (6 bases). Germline V gene data show CDR1 as SNHLY and CDR2 as FYNNEI. This CDR3 is built from 13 residues. This CDR3 is CAGSGQGNQPQHF. CDR3 DNA: TGTGCCGGCAGCGGGCAGGGGAATCAGCCCCAGCATTTT.

The rearrangement uses TRBV4-2 and TRBJ1-2, with D maybe TRBD1 (5 bases). The CDR3 spans 16 residues. With 3 bases removed from V and 5 bases from J, the gap between germline ends came to 19 bases. Germline lookup yields CDR1 LGHNA and CDR2 YNFKEQ. The CDR3 loop reads CASSQGQTAIGYGYTF. Written as DNA, the CDR3 is TGTGCCAGCAGCCAGGGTCAGACAGCCATCGGTTATGGCTACACCTTC.

The chain recombines TRBV6-5 with TRBJ2-7, with TRBD1 identical over 7 bases. The CDR3 totals 12 residues. J was trimmed by 4 bases and V by 6 bases; bases with no gene match: 3. The germline V gene encodes CDR1 MNHEY and CDR2 SVGAGI. As DNA, the CDR3 is TGTGCCAGCAGGGAGACAGGGTACGAGCAGTACTTC. Its protein is CASRETGYEQYF.

V and J are TRBV7-2 and TRBJ2-1, with 14 bases aligning to TRBD2. CDR1 is SGHTA, CDR2 FQGNSA, per germline. This CDR3 contains 16 residues. V trimming: 4 bases; J trimming: 2 bases; junction bases outside the gene matches: 1. The CDR3, as DNA: TGTGCCAGCAGCTCGGGACTAGCGGGGGCCTACAATGAGCAGTTCTTC. Translated, it gives CASSSGLAGAYNEQFF. Looking up the rest from reference TRBV7-2 and TRBJ2-1 gives the full variable domain: GAGVSQSPSNKVTEKGKDVELRCDPISGHTALYWYRQSLGQGLEFLIYFQGNSAPDKSGLPSDRFSAERTGGSVSTLTIQRTQQEDSAVYLCASSSGLAGAYNEQFFGPGTRLTVL.

The chain is built from TRBV28 and TRBJ1-2; weak D call: TRBD1 (5 bases). V lost 4 bases, J lost 4 bases, and 22 bases lay in between. This CDR3 comprises 17 residues. The germline V gene encodes CDR1 MDHEN and CDR2 SYDVKM. The CDR3 loop reads CASSSPRRGRVGYGYTF. Here the CDR3 DNA reads TGTGCCAGCAGTTCCCCCCGGCGAGGCAGGGTTGGCTATGGCTACACCTTC.

This clone appeared a single time. V and J are TRBV5-8 and TRBJ1-6, with a possible D match to TRBD1 (6 bases). Germline CDR1 reads SGHTS; CDR2 reads YDEGEE. Deletions cut 0 bases from V and 9 bases from J, with 16 bases between. The CDR3 runs 16 residues. The CDR3 DNA is TGTGCCAGCAGCTTGGTTCGCGGGGGCGCAGGTTCACCCCTCCACTTT. This codes for CASSLVRGGAGSPLHF.

This chain uses TRBV7-9 with TRBJ1-3; the D gene is possibly TRBD1 (5 bases). Looked up from germline, CDR1 is SEHNR and CDR2 is FQNEAQ (reference sequence). The CDR3 extends over 16 amino acids. Trimming shortened V by 3 bases and J by 0 bases, and 12 bases separated the two germline ends. The CDR3 sequence: CASSFGTPNSGNTIYF. The CDR3 DNA reads TGTGCCAGCAGCTTCGGGACTCCTAACTCTGGAAACACCATATATTTT.

The table lists this clone with a few counts. This rearrangement joins TRBV19 to TRBJ1-5, with D possibly matching TRBD1 (6 bases). CDR3 length: 14 residues. Germline CDR1 is LNHDA and CDR2 is SQIVND (reference sequence). V was shortened by 2 bases and J by 6 bases, with 11 bases between the two germline ends. The CDR3 region has the DNA TGTGCCAGTAGTATATTTGGGGGCGGTCAGCCCCAGCATTTT. Protein sequence: CASSIFGGGQPQHF.

The chain combines TRBV4-2 with TRBJ1-5; D may be TRBD1 (5 bases). This CDR3 is built from 14 residues. Trimming took 0 bases from V and 4 from J, leaving 7 bases between them. Germline loops: CDR1 LGHNA, CDR2 YNFKEQ. The CDR3 DNA follows: TGTGCCAGCAGCCAAGAGGGGGGAAATCAGCCCCAGCATTTT. This sequence encodes CASSQEGGNQPQHF.

This clone occurred once. CDR3 nucleotide sequence: TGTGCCAGCAGCGTGGTCAGTCACAATGAGCAGTTCTTC. Amino acids: CASSVVSHNEQFF. This rearrangement joins TRBV9 to TRBJ2-1; D gene ambiguous. CDR1 and CDR2 from the germline V gene are SGDLS and YYNGEE. The CDR3 sequence is 13 residues long. V shed 2 bases and J shed 5 bases, with 8 bases lying between them.

The V and J genes are TRBV5-1 and TRBJ1-2; maybe TRBD1 (6 bases). V was cut by 7 bases and J by 0 bases, with 22 bases left in between. The CDR3 is 17 residues long. Germline V lookup: CDR1 SGHRS, CDR2 YFSETQ. The CDR3 protein is CASRLNPADRANYGYTF. The CDR3 coding sequence is TGCGCCAGCCGCCTTAATCCTGCGGACAGAGCTAACTATGGCTACACCTTC.

J is TRBJ2-5 and V is TRBV21-1; the table's D call, TRBD2, was not checked against the DNA. TRBV21-1 is recorded as a pseudogene. This CDR3 has 22 residues. The CDR3 DNA reads TGTGCCAGCAGCAAAGCTCTGATTTCGACTAGCGGGAGCTGGGGGCCCCAAGAGACCCAGTACTTC. As protein: CASSKALISTSGSWGPQETQYF.

The V gene is TRBV19, the J gene TRBJ1-1; D uncertain. The CDR3 is 15 amino acids. Germline CDR1 reads LNHDA; CDR2 reads SQIVND (reference sequence). V shed 7 bases and J shed 0 bases, with 15 bases lying between them. CDR3 region: CASTLPPEVNTEAFF. The CDR3 DNA follows: TGTGCCAGTACCCTTCCCCCAGAGGTGAACACTGAAGCTTTCTTT. Full variable domain (remainder filled in from reference TRBV19 and TRBJ1-1): DGGITQSPKYLFRKEGQNVTLSCEQNLNHDAMYWYRQDPGQGLRLIYYSQIVNDFQKGDIAEGYSVSREKKESFPLTVTSAQKNPTAFYLCASTLPPEVNTEAFFGQGTRLTVV.

V usage is TRBV9 and J usage is TRBJ1-5, with 7 bases lining up with TRBD1. This CDR3 has 17 amino acids. The germline V gene encodes CDR1 SGDLS and CDR2 YYNGEE. J was trimmed by 0 bases and V by 0 bases; bases with no gene match: 6. This chain's CDR3 is CASSVEGGYYSNQPQHF. In DNA form, the CDR3 reads TGTGCCAGCAGCGTAGAAGGGGGCTACTATAGCAATCAGCCCCAGCATTTT.

The chain couples TRBV20-1 to TRBJ2-7; TRBD1 might be the D (6 bases). CDR3 length equals 14 residues. CDR1 is DFQATT, CDR2 SNEGSKA, per germline (reference sequence). V was shortened by 3 bases and J by 2 bases, with 14 bases between the two germline ends. CDR3 in amino acids: CSASHSGVPYEQYF. The CDR3 DNA sequence: TGCAGTGCTAGTCATTCAGGGGTCCCCTACGAGCAGTACTTC.

The chain recombines TRBV5-1 with TRBJ2-2; D unclear. CDR1 is SGHRS and CDR2 is YFSETQ in the germline V gene. The CDR3 covers 13 residues. Trimming stripped 4 bases from V and 1 base from J, with 5 bases between. CDR3 protein: CASSIQNTGELFF. In nucleotides, the CDR3 is TGCGCCAGCAGCATTCAGAACACCGGGGAGCTGTTTTTT. The full variable domain, its missing parts supplied by reference TRBV5-1 and TRBJ2-2, is KAGVTQTPRYLIKTRGQQVTLSCSPISGHRSVSWYQQTPGQGLQFLFEYFSETQRNKGNFPGRFSGRQFSNSRSEMNVSTLELGDSALYLCASSIQNTGELFFGEGSRLTVL.

V is TRBV2 and J is TRBJ1-2, with TRBD1 matching 7 bases. Germline V gene data show CDR1 as SNHLY and CDR2 as FYNNEI. V dropped 6 bases and J dropped 1; count of bases not matched to a gene: 2. There are 13 residues in the CDR3. CDR3: CASSRDSNYGYTF. The CDR3 bases are TGTGCCAGCAGCAGGGACAGTAACTATGGCTACACCTTC. Looking up the rest from reference TRBV2 and TRBJ1-2 gives the full variable domain: EPEVTQTPSHQVTQMGQEVILRCVPISNHLYFYWYRQILGQKVEFLVSFYNNEISEKSEIFDDQFSVERPDGSNFTLKIRSTKLEDSAMYFCASSRDSNYGYTFGSGTRLTVV.

The chain employs TRBV3-1 (or the pseudogene TRBV3-2) and TRBJ2-7, with TRBD1 identical over 7 bases. With 1 base clipped from V and 0 bases from J, the junction kept 3 bases outside the gene matches. The CDR3 is made up of 15 amino acids. Germline V gene sequence: CDR1 LGHDT, CDR2 YNNKEL (reference sequence). As DNA, the CDR3 is TGTGCCAGCAGCCAAGTGGACAGGAGCTCCTACGAGCAGTACTTC. Amino acids: CASSQVDRSSYEQYF.

This chain links TRBV5-4 with TRBJ1-5, with D uncertain. This CDR3 has 15 residues. The V gene's germline CDR1 is SGHNT and CDR2 YYREEE (reference sequence). V was shortened by 0 bases and J by 1 base, with 8 bases between the two germline ends. In nucleotides, the CDR3 is TGTGCCAGCAGCTTGGGGCAGGAAAGCAATCAGCCCCAGCATTTT. It codes for CASSLGQESNQPQHF.

This chain joins TRBV30 and TRBJ2-5; D ambiguous. Germline values: CDR1 GTSNPN, CDR2 SVGIG (reference sequence). The CDR3 runs 10 residues. V was clipped by 2 bases and J by 5 bases, with 3 bases between them. CDR3 region: CAWSSETQYF. The CDR3 region has the DNA TGTGCCTGGAGTTCGGAGACCCAGTACTTC.

The V call is TRBV29-1, the J call TRBJ2-3; 8 nucleotides match TRBD2. CDR1 is SQVTM, CDR2 ANQGSEA, per germline. There are 14 residues in the CDR3. V dropped 3 bases and J dropped 3; count of bases not matched to a gene: 5. This chain's CDR3 is CSVEESGGTDTQYF. For the CDR3, the DNA is TGCAGCGTTGAGGAGAGCGGGGGTACAGATACGCAGTATTTT.

The gene calls are TRBV13 and TRBJ1-1; the D gene is possibly TRBD1 (5 bases). The V gene's germline CDR1 is PRHDT and CDR2 FYEKMQ (reference sequence). V was shortened by 0 bases and J by 1 base, with 6 bases between the two germline ends. The CDR3 contains 14 residues. DNA for the CDR3: TGTGCCAGCAGCTTAGGCGGGGGGAACACTGAAGCTTTCTTT. It codes for CASSLGGGNTEAFF.